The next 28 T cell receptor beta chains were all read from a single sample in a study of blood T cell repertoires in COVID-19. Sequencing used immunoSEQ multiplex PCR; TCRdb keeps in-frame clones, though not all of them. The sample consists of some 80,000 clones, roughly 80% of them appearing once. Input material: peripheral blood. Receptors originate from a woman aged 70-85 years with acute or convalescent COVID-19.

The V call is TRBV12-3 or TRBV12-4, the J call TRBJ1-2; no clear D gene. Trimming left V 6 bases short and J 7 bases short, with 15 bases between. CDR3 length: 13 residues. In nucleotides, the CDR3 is TGTGCCAGCAGCCGTGACATCGCTATTGGCTACACCTTC. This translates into CASSRDIAIGYTF.

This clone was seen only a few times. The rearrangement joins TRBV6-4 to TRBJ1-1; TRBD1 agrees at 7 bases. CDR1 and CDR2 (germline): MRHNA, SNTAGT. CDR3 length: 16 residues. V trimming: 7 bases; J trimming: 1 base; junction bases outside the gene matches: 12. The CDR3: CASIVRGLRENTEAFF. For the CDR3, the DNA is TGTGCCAGCATTGTTAGGGGGCTTCGGGAGAACACTGAAGCTTTCTTT.

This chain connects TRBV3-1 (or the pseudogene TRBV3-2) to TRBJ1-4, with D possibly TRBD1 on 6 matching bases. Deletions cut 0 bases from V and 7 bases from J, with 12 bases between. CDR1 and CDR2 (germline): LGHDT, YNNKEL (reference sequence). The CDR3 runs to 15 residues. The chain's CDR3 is CASSQDQGLSEKLFF. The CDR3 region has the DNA TGTGCCAGCAGCCAAGATCAGGGGCTGAGTGAAAAACTGTTTTTT.

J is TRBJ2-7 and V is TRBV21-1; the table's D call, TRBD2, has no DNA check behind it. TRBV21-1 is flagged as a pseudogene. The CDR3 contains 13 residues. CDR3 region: CASSKDGEYEQYF. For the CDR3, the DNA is TGTGCCAGCAGCAAAGACGGGGAGTACGAGCAGTACTTC.

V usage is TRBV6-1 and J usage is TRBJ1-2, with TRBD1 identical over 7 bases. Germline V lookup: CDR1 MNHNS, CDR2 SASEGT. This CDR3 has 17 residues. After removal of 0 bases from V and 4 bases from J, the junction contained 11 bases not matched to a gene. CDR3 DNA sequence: TGTGCCAGCAGTGAAGCGCTCCAACAGGGGTCCATCTATGGCTACACCTTC. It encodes CASSEALQQGSIYGYTF.

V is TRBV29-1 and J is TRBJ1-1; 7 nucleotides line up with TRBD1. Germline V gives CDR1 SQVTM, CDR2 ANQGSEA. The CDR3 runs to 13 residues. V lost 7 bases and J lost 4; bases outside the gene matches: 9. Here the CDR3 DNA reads TGCAGCGCTCCACAGACAGGGAGCACTGAAGCTTTCTTT. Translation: CSAPQTGSTEAFF.

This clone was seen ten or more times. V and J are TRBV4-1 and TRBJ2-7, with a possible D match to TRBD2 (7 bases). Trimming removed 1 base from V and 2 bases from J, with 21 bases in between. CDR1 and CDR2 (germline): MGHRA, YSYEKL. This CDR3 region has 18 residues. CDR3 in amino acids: CASSQANFLGGQTYEQYF. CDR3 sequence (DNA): TGCGCCAGCAGCCAAGCAAATTTTCTGGGGGGGCAAACCTACGAGCAGTACTTC.

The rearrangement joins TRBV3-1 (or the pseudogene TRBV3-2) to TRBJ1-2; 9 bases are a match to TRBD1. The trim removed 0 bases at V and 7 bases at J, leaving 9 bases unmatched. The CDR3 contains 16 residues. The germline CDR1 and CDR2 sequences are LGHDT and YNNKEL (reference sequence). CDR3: CASSQEDRGFRSGYTF. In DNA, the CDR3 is TGTGCCAGCAGCCAAGAGGACAGGGGTTTTCGCAGTGGCTACACCTTC.

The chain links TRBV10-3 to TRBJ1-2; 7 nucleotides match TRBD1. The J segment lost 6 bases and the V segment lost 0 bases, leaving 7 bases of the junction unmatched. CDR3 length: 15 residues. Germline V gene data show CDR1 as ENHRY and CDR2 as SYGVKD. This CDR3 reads CAISESTGTDDGYTF. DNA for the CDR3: TGTGCCATCAGTGAGTCGACCGGGACAGACGATGGCTACACCTTC.

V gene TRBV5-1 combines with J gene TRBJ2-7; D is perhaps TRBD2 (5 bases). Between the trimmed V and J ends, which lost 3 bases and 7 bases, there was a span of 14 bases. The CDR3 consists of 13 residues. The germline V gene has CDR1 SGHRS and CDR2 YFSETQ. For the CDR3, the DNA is TGCGCCAGCAGCTCGGACTCCCTAGGGGAGCAGTACTTC. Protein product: CASSSDSLGEQYF.

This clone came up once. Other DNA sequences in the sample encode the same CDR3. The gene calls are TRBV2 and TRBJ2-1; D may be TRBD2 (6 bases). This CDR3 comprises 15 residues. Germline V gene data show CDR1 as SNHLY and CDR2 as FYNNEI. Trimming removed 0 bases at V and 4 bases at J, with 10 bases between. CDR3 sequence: CASSEAGGGYNEQFF. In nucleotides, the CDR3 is TGTGCCAGCAGTGAAGCAGGTGGGGGGTACAATGAGCAGTTCTTC.

The DNA of the CDR3 is TGTGCCAGCAGTTCGCAGGGGGCTGTTTCAGAGACCCAGTACTTC. Its protein product is CASSSQGAVSETQYF. V gene TRBV2 combines with J gene TRBJ2-5, with TRBD1 matching 8 bases. V was pared by 5 bases and J by 4 bases, with 9 bases of the junction left unmatched. The CDR3 extends over 15 amino acids. The germline V gene encodes CDR1 SNHLY and CDR2 FYNNEI.

The CDR3 DNA reads as TGTGCCAGCAGTTGGTCAACTGCAGGGGGCCTAGAGACCCAGTACTTC. It codes for CASSWSTAGGLETQYF. The chain joins TRBV27 to TRBJ2-5; 8 nucleotides agree with TRBD1. J was trimmed by 4 bases and V by 4 bases; bases with no gene match: 11. From germline, CDR1 is MNHEY and CDR2 SMNVEV (reference sequence). The CDR3 is 16 amino acids.

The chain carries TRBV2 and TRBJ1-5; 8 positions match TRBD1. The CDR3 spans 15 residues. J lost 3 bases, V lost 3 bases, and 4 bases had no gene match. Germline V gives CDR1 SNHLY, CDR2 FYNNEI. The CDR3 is CASSEGQALNQPQHF. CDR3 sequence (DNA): TGTGCCAGCAGTGAGGGACAGGCTCTCAATCAGCCCCAGCATTTT. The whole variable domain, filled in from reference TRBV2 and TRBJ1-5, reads EPEVTQTPSHQVTQMGQEVILRCVPISNHLYFYWYRQILGQKVEFLVSFYNNEISEKSEIFDDQFSVERPDGSNFTLKIRSTKLEDSAMYFCASSEGQALNQPQHFGDGTRLSIL.

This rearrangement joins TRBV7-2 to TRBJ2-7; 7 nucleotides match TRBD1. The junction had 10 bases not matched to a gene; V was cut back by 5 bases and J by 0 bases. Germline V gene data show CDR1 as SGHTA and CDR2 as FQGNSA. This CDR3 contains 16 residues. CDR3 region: CASSASIGGASYEQYF. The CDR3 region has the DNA TGTGCCAGCAGCGCGAGTATAGGGGGCGCCTCCTACGAGCAGTACTTC.

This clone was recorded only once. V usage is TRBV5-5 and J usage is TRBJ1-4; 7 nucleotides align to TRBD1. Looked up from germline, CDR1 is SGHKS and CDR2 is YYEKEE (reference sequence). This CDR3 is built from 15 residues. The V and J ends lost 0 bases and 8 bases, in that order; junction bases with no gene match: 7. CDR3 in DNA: TGTGCCAGCAGCTTGGCGAGGGGGCTGGGGGAAAAACTGTTTTTT. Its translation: CASSLARGLGEKLFF.

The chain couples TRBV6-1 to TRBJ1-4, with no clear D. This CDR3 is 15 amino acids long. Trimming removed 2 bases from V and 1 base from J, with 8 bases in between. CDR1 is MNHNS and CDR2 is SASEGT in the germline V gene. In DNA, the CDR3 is TGTGCCAGCAGTGAATGGGGAGTAACTAATGAAAAACTGTTTTTT. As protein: CASSEWGVTNEKLFF.

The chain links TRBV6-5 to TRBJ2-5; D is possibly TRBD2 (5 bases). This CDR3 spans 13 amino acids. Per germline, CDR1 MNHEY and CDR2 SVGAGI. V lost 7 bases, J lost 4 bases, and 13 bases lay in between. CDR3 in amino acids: CASNLGVRETQYF. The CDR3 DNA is TGTGCCAGCAACTTGGGAGTAAGAGAGACCCAGTACTTC.

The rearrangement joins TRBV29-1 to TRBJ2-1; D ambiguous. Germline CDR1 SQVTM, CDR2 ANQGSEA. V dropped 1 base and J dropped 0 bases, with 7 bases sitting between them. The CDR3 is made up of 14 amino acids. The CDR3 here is CSVEGGSSYNEQFF. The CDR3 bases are TGCAGCGTTGAAGGCGGCAGCTCCTACAATGAGCAGTTCTTC.

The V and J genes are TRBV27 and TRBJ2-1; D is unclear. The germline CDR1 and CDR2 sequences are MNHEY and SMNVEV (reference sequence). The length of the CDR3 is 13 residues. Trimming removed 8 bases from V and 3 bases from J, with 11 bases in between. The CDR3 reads CASVSAVYNEQFF. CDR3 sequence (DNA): TGTGCCAGCGTAAGTGCGGTCTACAATGAGCAGTTCTTC.

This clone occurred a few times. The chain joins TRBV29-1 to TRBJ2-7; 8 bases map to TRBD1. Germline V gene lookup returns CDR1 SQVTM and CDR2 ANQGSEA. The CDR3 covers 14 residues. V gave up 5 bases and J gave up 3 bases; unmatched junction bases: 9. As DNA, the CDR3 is TGCAGCGTTATCAAGACCACAGGGGGCTACGAGCAGTACTTC. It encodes CSVIKTTGGYEQYF.

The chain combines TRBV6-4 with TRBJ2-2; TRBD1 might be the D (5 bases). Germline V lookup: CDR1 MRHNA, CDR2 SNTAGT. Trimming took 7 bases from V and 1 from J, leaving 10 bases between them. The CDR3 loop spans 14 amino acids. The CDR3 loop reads CASKTDRNTGELFF. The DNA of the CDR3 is TGTGCCAGCAAAACCGACAGGAACACCGGGGAGCTGTTTTTT.

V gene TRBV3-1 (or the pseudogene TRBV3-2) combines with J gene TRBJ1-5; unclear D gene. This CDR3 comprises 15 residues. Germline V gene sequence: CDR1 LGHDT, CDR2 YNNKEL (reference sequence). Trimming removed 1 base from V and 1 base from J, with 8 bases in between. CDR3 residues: CASSQGRGSNQPQHF. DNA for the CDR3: TGTGCCAGCAGCCAAGGGAGAGGGAGCAATCAGCCCCAGCATTTT.

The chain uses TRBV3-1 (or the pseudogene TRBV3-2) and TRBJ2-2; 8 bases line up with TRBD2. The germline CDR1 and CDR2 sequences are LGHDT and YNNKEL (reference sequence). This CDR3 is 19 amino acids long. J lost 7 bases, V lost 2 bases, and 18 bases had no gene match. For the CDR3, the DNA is TGTGCCAGCAGCCAAACGGGGCACGCTCCTGGCGGGAGGCTCGGGGAGCTGTTTTTT. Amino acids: CASSQTGHAPGGRLGELFF.

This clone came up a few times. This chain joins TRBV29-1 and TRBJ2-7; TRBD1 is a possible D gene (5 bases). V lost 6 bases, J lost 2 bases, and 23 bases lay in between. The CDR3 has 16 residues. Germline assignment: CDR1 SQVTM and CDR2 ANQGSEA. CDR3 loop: CSVLFRQGRFTYEQYF. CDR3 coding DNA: TGCAGCGTCCTCTTTCGGCAGGGTAGATTCACCTACGAGCAGTACTTC.

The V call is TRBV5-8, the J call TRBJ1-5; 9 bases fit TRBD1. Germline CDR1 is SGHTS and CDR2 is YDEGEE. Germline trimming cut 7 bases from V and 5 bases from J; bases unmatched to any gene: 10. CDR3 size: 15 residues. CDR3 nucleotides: TGTGCCAGCGGGATGACGGACAGGGGCGATCAGCCCCAGCATTTT. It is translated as CASGMTDRGDQPQHF.

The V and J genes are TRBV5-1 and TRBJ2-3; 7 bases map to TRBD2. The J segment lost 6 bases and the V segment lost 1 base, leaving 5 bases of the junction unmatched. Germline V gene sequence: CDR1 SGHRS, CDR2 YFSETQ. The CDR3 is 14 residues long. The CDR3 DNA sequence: TGCGCCAGCAGCTTGCTAGCGGCGGACGATACGCAGTATTTT. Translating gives CASSLLAADDTQYF. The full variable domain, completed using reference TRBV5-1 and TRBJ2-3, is KAGVTQTPRYLIKTRGQQVTLSCSPISGHRSVSWYQQTPGQGLQFLFEYFSETQRNKGNFPGRFSGRQFSNSRSEMNVSTLELGDSALYLCASSLLAADDTQYFGPGTRLTVL.

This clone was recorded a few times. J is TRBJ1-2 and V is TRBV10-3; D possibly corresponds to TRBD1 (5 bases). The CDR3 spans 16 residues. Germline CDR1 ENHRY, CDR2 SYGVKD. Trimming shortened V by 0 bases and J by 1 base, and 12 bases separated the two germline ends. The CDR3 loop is CAISESSGTGNYGYTF. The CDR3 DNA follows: TGTGCCATCAGTGAGTCGTCGGGGACTGGTAACTATGGCTACACCTTC.